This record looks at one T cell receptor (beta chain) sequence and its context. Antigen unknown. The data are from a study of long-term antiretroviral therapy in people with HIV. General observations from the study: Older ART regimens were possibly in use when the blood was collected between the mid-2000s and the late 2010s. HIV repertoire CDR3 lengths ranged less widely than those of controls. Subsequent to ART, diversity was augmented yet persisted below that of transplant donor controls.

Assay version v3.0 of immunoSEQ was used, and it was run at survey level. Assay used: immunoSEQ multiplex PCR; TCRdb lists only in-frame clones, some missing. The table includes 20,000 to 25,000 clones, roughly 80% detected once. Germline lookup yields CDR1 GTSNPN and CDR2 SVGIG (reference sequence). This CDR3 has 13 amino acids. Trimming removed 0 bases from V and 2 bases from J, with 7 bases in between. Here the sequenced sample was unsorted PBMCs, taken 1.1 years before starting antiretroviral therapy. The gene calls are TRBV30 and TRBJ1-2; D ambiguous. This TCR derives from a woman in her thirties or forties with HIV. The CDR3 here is CAWSVAGNYGYTF. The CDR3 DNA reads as TGTGCCTGGAGTGTGGCAGGCAACTATGGCTACACCTTC.